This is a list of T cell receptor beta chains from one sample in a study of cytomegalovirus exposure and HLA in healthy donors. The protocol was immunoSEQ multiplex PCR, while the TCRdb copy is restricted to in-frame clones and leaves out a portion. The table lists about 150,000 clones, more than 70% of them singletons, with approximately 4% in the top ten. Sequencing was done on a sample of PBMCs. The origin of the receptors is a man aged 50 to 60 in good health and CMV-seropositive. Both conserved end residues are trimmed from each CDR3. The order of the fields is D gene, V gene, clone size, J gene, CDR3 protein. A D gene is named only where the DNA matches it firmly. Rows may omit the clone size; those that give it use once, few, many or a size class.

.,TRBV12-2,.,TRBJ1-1,ASRSPGEGTEAF
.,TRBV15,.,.,ATSTQEAYEQY
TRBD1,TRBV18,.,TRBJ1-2,ASSPETGLGYT
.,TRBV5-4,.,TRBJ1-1,ASSNKNTEAF
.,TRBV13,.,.,ASSNRGQSYEQY
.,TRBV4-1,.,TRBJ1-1,ASSHTTGKNTEAF
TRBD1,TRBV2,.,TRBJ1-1,ASSVVTGRTEAF
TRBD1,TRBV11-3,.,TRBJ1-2,ASSLGGQGLGYT
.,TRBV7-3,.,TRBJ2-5,ASSLRGGPFQETQY
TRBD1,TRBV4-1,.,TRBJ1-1,ASSQVGTENTEAF
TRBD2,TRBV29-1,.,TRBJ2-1,SVEATSVSYNEQF
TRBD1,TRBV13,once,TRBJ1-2,ASSLRQGGGYT
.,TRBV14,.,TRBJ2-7,ASSQELDNYEQY
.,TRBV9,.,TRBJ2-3,ASSVLGTDTQY
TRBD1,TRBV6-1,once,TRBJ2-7,ASSLVTGGPYEQY